Shown below are 15 T cell receptor beta chains from a single sample sequenced in a study of cytomegalovirus exposure and HLA in healthy donors. In the PCR, 60 Vbeta and 13 Jbeta primers were used. Generated by immunoSEQ multiplex PCR, the TCRdb table keeps only in-frame clones and is missing some. In the table there are roughly 150,000 clones, around 9.6% of which are singletons. Sample: PBMCs. The receptors were sampled from a male donor in good health and CMV-seronegative.

V is TRBV18 and J is TRBJ1-1; TRBD1 matches 9 bases. Germline CDR1 reads KGHSH; CDR2 reads LQKENI. This CDR3 is 13 amino acids long. The trim removed 5 bases at V and 4 bases at J, leaving 2 bases unmatched. The CDR3 DNA sequence: TGTGCCAGCTCATCGGACAGGGGCACTGAAGCTTTCTTT. It is translated as CASSSDRGTEAFF.

This clone was counted a few times. V and J are TRBV14 and TRBJ2-3; D possibly corresponds to TRBD1 (6 bases). CDR1 and CDR2 from the germline V gene are SGHDN and FVKESK. V dropped 4 bases and J dropped 3 bases, with 8 bases sitting between them. This CDR3 comprises 13 residues. The CDR3 DNA is TGTGCCAGCAGCCCCCAGGGGACAGATACGCAGTATTTT. This sequence encodes CASSPQGTDTQYF.

In its sample, this clone was seen a few times. V is TRBV19 and J is TRBJ2-2; TRBD1 matches 9 bases. The CDR3 is 17 amino acids. Germline V gene data show CDR1 as LNHDA and CDR2 as SQIVND (reference sequence). The V gene end was trimmed by 3 bases and the J gene end by 0 bases; junction bases not matched to a gene: 5. CDR3 DNA sequence: TGTGCCAGTAGTATGAGAACAGGGGGCGCGAACACCGGGGAGCTGTTTTTT. This sequence encodes CASSMRTGGANTGELFF.

The sample holds a few counts of this clone. The chain joins TRBV6-5 to TRBJ2-1; maybe TRBD1 (5 bases). CDR1 is MNHEY, CDR2 SVGAGI, per germline. CDR3 size: 16 residues. V lost 3 bases and J 2 bases, leaving 14 bases between the germline ends. The CDR3 spells CASSYLSTVTYNEQFF. The DNA of the CDR3 is TGTGCCAGCAGTTATCTCTCGACAGTAACCTACAATGAGCAGTTCTTC.

The V call is TRBV4-1, the J call TRBJ2-2; 9 positions agree with TRBD1. The CDR3 consists of 15 residues. The V gene's germline CDR1 is MGHRA and CDR2 YSYEKL. Trimming cost V 2 bases and J 5 bases; bases outside gene matches: 3. DNA of the CDR3: TGCGCCAGCAGCCAAACAGGGGGCGCGACCGGGGAGCTGTTTTTT. This translates into CASSQTGGATGELFF.

This clone was counted only a few times. The chain combines TRBV7-9 with TRBJ2-5; D is undetermined. Germline V gene lookup returns CDR1 SEHNR and CDR2 FQNEAQ (reference sequence). V lost 3 bases, J lost 2 bases, and 7 bases lay in between. This CDR3 contains 13 residues. The CDR3 spells CASSLTTQETQYF. CDR3 sequence (DNA): TGTGCCAGCAGCTTGACAACACAAGAGACCCAGTACTTC.

This clone was observed a few times. The rearrangement uses TRBV27 and TRBJ2-1; 11 bases line up with TRBD1. The CDR3 has 18 amino acids. Germline V gene data show CDR1 as MNHEY and CDR2 as SMNVEV (reference sequence). The J segment lost 0 bases and the V segment lost 6 bases, leaving 10 bases of the junction unmatched. CDR3 nucleotides: TGTGCCAGCAGCACCGGGACAGGGGGGTGGGACTCCTACAATGAGCAGTTCTTC. Its translation: CASSTGTGGWDSYNEQFF.

The chain links TRBV4-1 to TRBJ1-2; D possibly corresponds to TRBD1 (5 bases). CDR3 length: 16 residues. V dropped 3 bases and J dropped 4 bases, with 18 bases sitting between them. Germline CDR1 is MGHRA and CDR2 is YSYEKL. CDR3 loop: CASSHPDSLVRYGYTF. The CDR3 nucleotides are TGCGCCAGCAGCCATCCTGACAGCCTAGTTCGCTATGGCTACACCTTC.

The rearrangement links TRBV27 to TRBJ2-7; 7 bases fit TRBD1. V trimming: 3 bases; J trimming: 2 bases; junction bases outside the gene matches: 7. CDR3 length: 15 amino acids. Germline CDR1 reads MNHEY; CDR2 reads SMNVEV (reference sequence). The CDR3 DNA sequence: TGTGCCAGCAGTTTCCGACAGGGACCTACCTACGAGCAGTACTTC. Translated: CASSFRQGPTYEQYF.

In this sample, this clone turned up a few times. The chain uses TRBV4-2 and TRBJ1-3; D uncertain. The CDR3 sequence is 14 residues long. CDR1 and CDR2 (germline): LGHNA, YNFKEQ. Deletions cut 11 bases from V and 0 bases from J, with 14 bases between. DNA for the CDR3: TGTGCCTTTTCCCCGACTGACTCTGGAAACACCATATATTTT. It encodes CAFSPTDSGNTIYF.

The gene calls are TRBV28 and TRBJ2-5; TRBD2 might be the D (6 bases). Germline loops: CDR1 MDHEN, CDR2 SYDVKM. The CDR3 has 13 amino acids. The V end lost 1 base, the J end lost 11 bases, and 14 bases lay between the germline ends. CDR3 in amino acids: CASSLSAGGEQYF. CDR3 sequence (DNA): TGTGCCAGCAGTTTATCAGCCGGGGGTGAGCAGTACTTC.

In its sample, this clone was seen a few times. The gene calls are TRBV7-2 and TRBJ2-2, with TRBD2 as a possible D gene (5 bases). The CDR3 totals 14 residues. Per the germline V gene, CDR1 is SGHTA and CDR2 is FQGNSA. V was clipped by 5 bases and J by 4 bases, with 11 bases between them. CDR3 region: CASSKEGSTGELFF. The DNA of the CDR3 is TGTGCCAGCAGCAAAGAGGGAAGCACCGGGGAGCTGTTTTTT.

This chain joins TRBV5-1 and TRBJ2-5, with TRBD1 as a possible D gene (5 bases). V was clipped by 2 bases and J by 1 base, with 12 bases between them. Germline V gene data show CDR1 as SGHRS and CDR2 as YFSETQ. This CDR3 has 15 amino acids. CDR3 in amino acids: CASSFFDGAQETQYF. The CDR3 DNA reads TGCGCCAGCAGCTTCTTTGATGGGGCCCAAGAGACCCAGTACTTC.

The chain couples TRBV20-1 to TRBJ1-2; D call uncertain. The V end lost 6 bases, the J end lost 8 bases, and 10 bases lay between the germline ends. The CDR3 is made up of 10 amino acids. Germline loops: CDR1 DFQATT, CDR2 SNEGSKA (reference sequence). The CDR3 coding sequence is TGCAGTGCAGCCGGTCGGGGCTACACCTTC. It translates to CSAAGRGYTF.

The rearrangement links TRBV7-9 to TRBJ1-3; 8 positions agree with TRBD1. Looked up from germline, CDR1 is SEHNR and CDR2 is FQNEAQ (reference sequence). The V segment lost 5 bases and the J segment 4 bases; nucleotides outside the gene matches: 10. The CDR3 is made up of 16 amino acids. The chain's CDR3 is CASSPTTGAGGNTIYF. Written as DNA, the CDR3 is TGTGCCAGCAGCCCAACGACAGGGGCAGGAGGAAACACCATATATTTT.